These 31 T cell receptor beta chains were sequenced from one sample in a study of blood T cell repertoires in COVID-19. Using immunoSEQ multiplex PCR, the repertoire was profiled, and TCRdb retains in-frame clones only, with some absent. The table records 150,000 to 200,000 clones, less than 90% of them present only once. Input material: peripheral blood. These receptors all stem from a woman in her 70s with acute or convalescent COVID-19.

This sequence joins TRBV12-3 or TRBV12-4 and TRBJ2-1, with no clear D. The ends were cut back, 1 base at V and 14 bases at J, with 9 bases in the middle. There are 11 residues in the CDR3. The CDR3 reads CASSLEARKFF. CDR3 in DNA: TGTGCCAGCAGTTTAGAGGCCAGGAAGTTCTTC.

CDR3 in amino acids: CASSSPWTSAISGELFF. CDR3 DNA: TGTGCCAGCAGCTCCCCTTGGACTAGCGCAATCTCCGGGGAGCTGTTTTTT. The chain is built from TRBV7-2 and TRBJ2-2; TRBD2 agrees at 9 bases. Germline loops: CDR1 SGHTA, CDR2 FQGNSA. V was pared by 4 bases and J by 6 bases, with 12 bases of the junction left unmatched. This CDR3 comprises 17 residues.

This chain connects TRBV7-8 to TRBJ1-6; 9 nucleotides line up with TRBD1. The germline gives CDR1 SGHVS, CDR2 FQNEAQ. J gave up 9 bases and V 8 bases, and 5 bases lay outside the gene matches. There are 13 residues in the CDR3. The CDR3 DNA sequence: TGTGCCAGCGGTACAGGGGGCTCTTCACCCCTCCACTTT. This translates into CASGTGGSSPLHF.

The CDR3 DNA sequence: TGTGCCAGCAGTTTAGGACAGGGTAGCAATCAGCCCCAGCATTTT. Protein: CASSLGQGSNQPQHF. This chain links TRBV27 with TRBJ1-5, with TRBD1 identical over 8 bases. From germline, CDR1 is MNHEY and CDR2 SMNVEV (reference sequence). This CDR3 has 15 residues. J was trimmed by 0 bases and V by 2 bases; bases with no gene match: 0.

The V gene is TRBV27, the J gene TRBJ2-5; no reliable D call. CDR3 length: 15 residues. Germline V gene data show CDR1 as MNHEY and CDR2 as SMNVEV (reference sequence). The V end lost 6 bases, the J end lost 7 bases, and 21 bases lay between the germline ends. CDR3: CASSRTSSPGGTQYF. In nucleotides, the CDR3 is TGTGCCAGCAGCCGAACATCGAGCCCTGGCGGGACCCAGTACTTC.

This chain uses TRBV7-2 with TRBJ2-1; TRBD2 matches 10 bases. Germline V gene sequence: CDR1 SGHTA, CDR2 FQGNSA. The CDR3 contains 16 residues. Germline trimming cut 2 bases from V and 5 bases from J; bases unmatched to any gene: 6. The CDR3 DNA reads TGTGCCAGCAGCTTACCGGGGACTAGCGAGAACAATGAGCAGTTCTTC. Its translation: CASSLPGTSENNEQFF.

A single count supports this clone. This chain uses TRBV20-1 with TRBJ2-1; 8 bases map to TRBD2. V trimming: 3 bases; J trimming: 6 bases; junction bases outside the gene matches: 10. The CDR3 consists of 15 residues. Per germline, CDR1 DFQATT and CDR2 SNEGSKA (reference sequence). The CDR3 here is CSASLPGRASNEQFF. DNA for the CDR3: TGCAGTGCTAGTCTTCCCGGGAGGGCCTCCAATGAGCAGTTCTTC.

V usage is TRBV23-1 and J usage is TRBJ2-5, with TRBD2 matching over 14 bases. TRBV23-1 is classed as an ORF, of uncertain function. The CDR3 is 17 amino acids. The J segment lost 5 bases and the V segment lost 3 bases, leaving 8 bases of the junction unmatched. In DNA, the CDR3 is TGCGCCAGCAGTCACGGGACTAGCGGGGGTTTCGGCGAGACCCAGTACTTC. This translates into CASSHGTSGGFGETQYF.

The chain recombines TRBV29-1 with TRBJ1-2; D ambiguous. Germline V gene data show CDR1 as SQVTM and CDR2 as ANQGSEA. This CDR3 region has 14 residues. Trimming took off 4 bases at V and 0 bases at J, with 12 bases between the two ends. The CDR3 DNA follows: TGCAGCGTTGTCGCCGGTGCGACTAACTATGGCTACACCTTC. This sequence encodes CSVVAGATNYGYTF.

The CDR3: CASSRDRGYNEKLFF. The CDR3 nucleotides read TGTGCCAGCAGTCGGGACAGAGGGTATAATGAAAAACTGTTTTTT. This chain connects TRBV6-5 to TRBJ1-4; 7 bases agree with TRBD1. Germline V gives CDR1 MNHEY, CDR2 SVGAGI. V was clipped by 5 bases and J by 4 bases; unmatched bases: 7. This CDR3 comprises 15 residues.

The J gene is TRBJ1-2, the V gene TRBV18; D is perhaps TRBD1 (5 bases). This CDR3 comprises 13 residues. The V gene's germline CDR1 is KGHSH and CDR2 LQKENI. Trimming shortened V by 5 bases and J by 2 bases, and 9 bases separated the two germline ends. The CDR3 coding sequence is TGTGCCAGCTCATTAGACAGAAACTATGGCTACACCTTC. Amino acid sequence: CASSLDRNYGYTF.

This chain connects TRBV19 to TRBJ2-6; D unresolved. Looked up from germline, CDR1 is LNHDA and CDR2 is SQIVND (reference sequence). V was trimmed by 5 bases and J by 1 base, leaving 9 bases between them. The CDR3 is 15 residues long. CDR3 coding DNA: TGTGCCAGTAGTTCCCCCCAATCTGGGGCCAACGTCCTGACTTTC. Translating it yields CASSSPQSGANVLTF. The whole variable domain, remainder taken from reference TRBV19 and TRBJ2-6, is DGGITQSPKYLFRKEGQNVTLSCEQNLNHDAMYWYRQDPGQGLRLIYYSQIVNDFQKGDIAEGYSVSREKKESFPLTVTSAQKNPTAFYLCASSSPQSGANVLTFGAGSRLTVL.

The chain couples TRBV25-1 to TRBJ2-1; 9 bases map to TRBD2. This CDR3 contains 17 residues. Germline V gives CDR1 MGHDK, CDR2 SYGVNS. Trimming removed 2 bases from V and 5 bases from J; junction bases left unmatched: 10. The CDR3 here is CASSELGGGRGHNEQFF. The CDR3 nucleotides are TGTGCCAGCAGTGAACTGGGGGGCGGGAGGGGCCACAATGAGCAGTTCTTC.

V usage is TRBV27 and J usage is TRBJ2-7; TRBD2 agrees at 9 bases. The V and J ends lost 6 bases and 2 bases, in that order; junction bases with no gene match: 5. This CDR3 has 14 amino acids. The germline CDR1 and CDR2 sequences are MNHEY and SMNVEV (reference sequence). The CDR3 nucleotides read TGTGCCAGCAGACCGGGACTAGCTCCCTACGAGCAGTACTTC. Translated: CASRPGLAPYEQYF.

J is TRBJ1-5 and V is TRBV27; D might be TRBD1 (6 bases). Per germline, CDR1 MNHEY and CDR2 SMNVEV (reference sequence). The germline V and J ends were trimmed by 3 bases and 7 bases, with 16 bases remaining between them. The CDR3 runs to 15 residues. CDR3 loop: CASSFGRGGEQPQHF. The CDR3 DNA sequence: TGTGCCAGCAGTTTTGGAAGAGGGGGTGAACAGCCCCAGCATTTT.

The rearrangement links TRBV13 to TRBJ1-3, with a tentative D call TRBD1 (5 bases). V lost 2 bases and J 4 bases, leaving 9 bases between the germline ends. Per germline, CDR1 PRHDT and CDR2 FYEKMQ (reference sequence). CDR3 length: 14 amino acids. The CDR3 region has the DNA TGTGCCAGCAGCTTAATGCAGGGAGGAAACACCATATATTTT. This gives the protein CASSLMQGGNTIYF.

V gene TRBV18 combines with J gene TRBJ2-5; 10 nucleotides line up with TRBD2. CDR1 KGHSH and CDR2 LQKENI come from the germline V gene. J gave up 2 bases and V 3 bases, and 3 bases lay outside the gene matches. This CDR3 is built from 15 residues. In DNA form, the CDR3 reads TGTGCCAGCTCACCCCCGGGACTAGCGCAAGAGACCCAGTACTTC. Its protein is CASSPPGLAQETQYF.

To note about this clone: Other DNA sequences of this sample code for an identical CDR3. The chain recombines TRBV19 with TRBJ1-1; D remains ambiguous. Deletions cut 8 bases from V and 4 bases from J, with 14 bases between. Per the germline V gene, CDR1 is LNHDA and CDR2 is SQIVND (reference sequence). The length of the CDR3 is 13 residues. The CDR3, as DNA: TGTGCCAGTGCACGGGGATTGGTCACTGAAGCTTTCTTT. The encoded protein is CASARGLVTEAFF.

The rearrangement uses TRBV19 and TRBJ2-1; perhaps TRBD2 as D (6 bases). Looked up from germline, CDR1 is LNHDA and CDR2 is SQIVND (reference sequence). The CDR3 is 15 amino acids. Trimming left V 7 bases short and J 2 bases short, with 15 bases between. CDR3 DNA: TGTGCCAGTACAAAGAGTGGGAGGACCTACAATGAGCAGTTCTTC. Amino acid sequence: CASTKSGRTYNEQFF.

This clone was seen a handful of times. The chain combines TRBV20-1 with TRBJ2-2, with D perhaps matching TRBD2 (5 bases). Germline lookup yields CDR1 DFQATT and CDR2 SNEGSKA (reference sequence). This CDR3 region has 15 residues. Trimming stripped 3 bases from V and 1 base from J, with 12 bases between. CDR3 loop: CSASAGLMNTGELFF. The CDR3 DNA sequence: TGCAGTGCTAGTGCCGGACTTATGAACACCGGGGAGCTGTTTTTT.

The chain has TRBV24-1 and TRBJ2-1, with 9 bases that match TRBD1. With 4 bases clipped from V and 0 bases from J, the junction kept 3 bases outside the gene matches. The V gene's germline CDR1 is KGHDR and CDR2 SFDVKD. The CDR3 contains 16 residues. The CDR3 loop reads CATSEATGGSYNEQFF. DNA of the CDR3: TGTGCCACCAGTGAGGCGACAGGGGGCTCCTACAATGAGCAGTTCTTC.

This chain connects TRBV19 to TRBJ2-7; 12 bases line up with TRBD2. The CDR3 has 16 amino acids. Unmatched junction bases numbered 9, after V lost 3 bases and J lost 6 bases. From germline, CDR1 is LNHDA and CDR2 SQIVND (reference sequence). CDR3 bases: TGTGCCAGTAGTATGGAACTAGCGGGGGGCCCTGGCGAGCAGTACTTC. Protein sequence: CASSMELAGGPGEQYF.

The chain links TRBV5-1 to TRBJ2-7; 8 bases map to TRBD1. Germline-derived CDR1 and CDR2 are SGHRS and YFSETQ. The V segment lost 3 bases and the J segment 3 bases; nucleotides outside the gene matches: 5. The CDR3 extends over 14 amino acids. CDR3 sequence (DNA): TGCGCCAGCAGCTCCGGACAGGGTCACTACGAGCAGTACTTC. This encodes CASSSGQGHYEQYF.

This chain uses TRBV5-4 with TRBJ2-3, with D possibly matching TRBD1 (6 bases). This CDR3 has 15 amino acids. V lost 4 bases, J lost 7 bases, and 19 bases lay in between. CDR1 SGHNT and CDR2 YYREEE come from the germline V gene (reference sequence). CDR3 sequence reads: CASSKGQPRKNTQYF. The CDR3 bases are TGTGCCAGCAGCAAAGGACAGCCACGTAAAAATACGCAGTATTTT. The variable domain in full, with the rest retrieved from reference TRBV5-4 and TRBJ2-3, is ETGVTQSPTHLIKTRGQQVTLRCSSQSGHNTVSWYQQALGQGPQFIFQYYREEENGRGNFPPRFSGLQFPNYSSELNVNALELDDSALYLCASSKGQPRKNTQYFGPGTRLTVL.

The chain carries TRBV5-1 and TRBJ1-1; TRBD1 agrees at 9 bases. Germline CDR1 is SGHRS and CDR2 is YFSETQ. This CDR3 spans 15 amino acids. The V and J ends lost 5 bases and 1 base, in that order; junction bases with no gene match: 6. DNA of the CDR3: TGCGCCAGCAGATGGGGACAGGGCCAGAACACTGAAGCTTTCTTT. It specifies CASRWGQGQNTEAFF.

The chain links TRBV7-2 to TRBJ2-7; 7 bases align to TRBD2. The trim removed 4 bases at V and 7 bases at J, leaving 10 bases unmatched. The CDR3 contains 14 residues. Germline V lookup: CDR1 SGHTA, CDR2 FQGNSA. CDR3 bases: TGTGCCAGCAGCTATGGGTCGGCGGGGGTAGAGCAGTACTTC. Its translation is CASSYGSAGVEQYF.

This chain uses TRBV7-2 with TRBJ1-2; the D is unclear. This CDR3 contains 14 residues. Trimming removed 3 bases from V and 4 bases from J, with 12 bases in between. Germline CDR1 reads SGHTA; CDR2 reads FQGNSA. The CDR3 here is CASSFSGGPYGYTF. CDR3 DNA: TGTGCCAGCAGCTTTTCTGGAGGGCCCTATGGCTACACCTTC.

The count of this clone is one. The V gene is TRBV7-6, the J gene TRBJ1-5; D not resolved. The CDR3 contains 17 residues. The V end lost 6 bases, the J end lost 2 bases, and 20 bases lay between the germline ends. Germline CDR1 SGHVS, CDR2 FNYEAQ. The CDR3 region has the DNA TGTGCCAGCAGTGGCACGGACGGGGATTTTCGCAATCAGCCCCAGCATTTT. Protein sequence: CASSGTDGDFRNQPQHF.

The chain couples TRBV5-5 to TRBJ1-5; 7 nucleotides match TRBD1. Germline CDR1 reads SGHKS; CDR2 reads YYEKEE (reference sequence). V trimming: 0 bases; J trimming: 1 base; junction bases outside the gene matches: 4. The CDR3 loop spans 16 amino acids. This CDR3 is CASSLGQGLSNQPQHF. The DNA of the CDR3 is TGTGCCAGCAGCTTGGGACAGGGATTGAGCAATCAGCCCCAGCATTTT. The whole variable domain, remainder taken from reference TRBV5-5 and TRBJ1-5, is DAGVTQSPTHLIKTRGQQVTLRCSPISGHKSVSWYQQVLGQGPQFIFQYYEKEERGRGNFPDRFSARQFPNYSSELNVNALLLGDSALYLCASSLGQGLSNQPQHFGDGTRLSIL.

This sequence joins TRBV4-3 and TRBJ1-4, with D hard to call. V lost 8 bases to trimming and J lost 10 bases, with 14 bases between them. Germline assignment: CDR1 LGHNA and CDR2 YSLEER. The CDR3 loop spans 12 amino acids. The CDR3, as DNA: TGCGCCAGCTCCCGGTCAGCGGGAAAACTGTTTTTT. It yields the protein CASSRSAGKLFF.

The chain joins TRBV7-9 to TRBJ2-5; tentative D call: TRBD2 (6 bases). This CDR3 comprises 15 residues. Trimming took off 5 bases at V and 5 bases at J, with 18 bases between the two ends. Germline CDR1 and CDR2: SEHNR and FQNEAQ (reference sequence). The CDR3 loop is CASSVGGLRRETQYF. CDR3 nucleotide sequence: TGTGCCAGCAGCGTGGGAGGTTTAAGGAGGGAGACCCAGTACTTC. The full variable domain, with the rest looked up from reference TRBV7-9 and TRBJ2-5, is DTGVSQNPRHKITKRGQNVTFRCDPISEHNRLYWYRQTLGQGPEFLTYFQNEAQLEKSRLLSDRFSAERPKGSFSTLEIQRTEQGDSAMYLCASSVGGLRRETQYFGPGTRLLVL.